This T cell receptor (beta chain) derives from a study of OX40 agonist ivuxolimab in advanced cancers. The data were produced by immunoSEQ multiplex PCR, yet TCRdb's version contains in-frame clones alone and is incomplete. The sample consists of tens of thousands of clones, more than 85% of them appearing once. V was clipped by 1 base and J by 1 base, with 8 bases between them. In germline, CDR1 is SGDLS, CDR2 YYNGEE. The CDR3 runs 14 residues. The V gene is TRBV9, the J gene TRBJ1-1; unclear D gene. The sample in question was CD4+ or CD8+ T cells sorted from blood, obtained in a trial of the OX40 agonist ivuxolimab. The sequence was obtained from an adult with an advanced solid tumor such as melanoma, head and neck, liver or kidney cancer. CDR3 nucleotides: TGTGCCAGCAGCGTAACCCCGGGGAACACTGAAGCTTTCTTT. This encodes CASSVTPGNTEAFF.